The clone carrying this TCR beta chain was seen a handful of times. The antigen is unknown. The data belong to a study of CXCR4 blockade with PD-1 therapy in pancreatic cancer. Study-wide points: Intratumoral clonality (mean about 0.15) exceeded healthy blood (more than 0.045) but did not track survival.

The CDR3 is made up of 15 amino acids. Method: immunoSEQ multiplex PCR; TCRdb's copy keeps in-frame clones and lacks some. The table has under 5,500 clones, about 60% seen once; the top ten hold 6.6%. Sequencing used tumor tissue. The chain has TRBV7-5 and TRBJ2-2. TRBV7-5 is a pseudogene locus. This receptor was taken from a human donor with pancreatic ductal adenocarcinoma. The CDR3: CASSLVSTSTGELFF. CDR3 DNA: TGTGCCAGCAGCTTAGTGTCGACGAGCACCGGGGAGCTGTTTTTT.